This TCR beta chain was found in a study of T cell responses to AZD1222 COVID-19 vaccine. Findings of the study overall: Among vaccine-associated CD4 TCRs, coverage spanned spike, with dominance at 160-218 and 743-854. Just 5 to 7 AZD1222 recipients tested seropositive at baseline.

Points on this clone: The antigen is not known.

Sequencing used immunoSEQ multiplex PCR; TCRdb keeps in-frame clones, though not all of them. The sample lists some 130,000 clones, 87% occurring once. The sequencing here drew on peripheral blood, taken on day 0 of AZD1222 vaccination. This sequence originates from an adult in good health.

CDR3 sequence (DNA): TGTGCCAGTAGTATCGGGGGGACTGGGGCCAACGTCCTGACTTTC. Translated: CASSIGGTGANVLTF. The genes are TRBV19 and TRBJ2-6; TRBD2 agrees at 7 bases. With 3 bases clipped from V and 2 bases from J, the junction kept 1 base outside the gene matches. This CDR3 contains 15 residues. CDR1 and CDR2 (germline): LNHDA, SQIVND (reference sequence).